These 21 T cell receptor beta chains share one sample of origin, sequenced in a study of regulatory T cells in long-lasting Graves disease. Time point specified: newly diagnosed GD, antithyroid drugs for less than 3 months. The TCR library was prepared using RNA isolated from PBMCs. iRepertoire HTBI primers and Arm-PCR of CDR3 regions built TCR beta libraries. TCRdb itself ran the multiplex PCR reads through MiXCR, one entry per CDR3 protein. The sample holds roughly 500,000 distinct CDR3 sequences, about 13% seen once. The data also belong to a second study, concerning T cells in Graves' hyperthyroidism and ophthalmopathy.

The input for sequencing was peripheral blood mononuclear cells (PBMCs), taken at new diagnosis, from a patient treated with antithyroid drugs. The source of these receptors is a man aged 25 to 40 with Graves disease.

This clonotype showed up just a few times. The CDR3 DNA reads TGCAGTGCTAGAGCGGCAAGCGGAAACTACGAGCAGTACTTC. This codes for CSARAASGNYEQYF. The chain couples TRBV20-1 to TRBJ2-7; a possible D gene is TRBD2 (5 bases). CDR1 DFQATT and CDR2 SNEGSKA come from the germline V gene (reference sequence). The ends were cut back, 1 base at V and 3 bases at J, with 13 bases in the middle. The CDR3 totals 14 residues.

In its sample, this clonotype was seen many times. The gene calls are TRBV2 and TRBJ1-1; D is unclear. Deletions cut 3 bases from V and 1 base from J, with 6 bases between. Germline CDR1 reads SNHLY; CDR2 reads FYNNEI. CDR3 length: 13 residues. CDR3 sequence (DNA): TGTGCCAGCAGTGAGGACGGGAACACTGAAGCTTTCTTT. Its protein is CASSEDGNTEAFF. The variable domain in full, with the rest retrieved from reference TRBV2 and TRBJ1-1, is EPEVTQTPSHQVTQMGQEVILRCVPISNHLYFYWYRQILGQKVEFLVSFYNNEISEKSEIFDDQFSVERPDGSNFTLKIRSTKLEDSAMYFCASSEDGNTEAFFGQGTRLTVV.

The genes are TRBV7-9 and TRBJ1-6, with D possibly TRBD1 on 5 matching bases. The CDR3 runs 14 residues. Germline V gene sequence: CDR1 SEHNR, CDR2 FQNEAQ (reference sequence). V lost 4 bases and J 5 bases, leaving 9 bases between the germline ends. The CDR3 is CASSYGQDNSPLHF. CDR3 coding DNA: TGTGCCAGCAGCTACGGACAAGATAATTCACCCCTCCACTTT.

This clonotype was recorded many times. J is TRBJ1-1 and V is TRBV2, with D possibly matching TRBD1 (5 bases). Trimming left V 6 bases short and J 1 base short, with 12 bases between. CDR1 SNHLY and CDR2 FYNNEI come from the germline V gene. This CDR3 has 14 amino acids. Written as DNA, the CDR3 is TGTGCCAGCAGAAACAGGACGGCGAACACTGAAGCTTTCTTT. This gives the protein CASRNRTANTEAFF. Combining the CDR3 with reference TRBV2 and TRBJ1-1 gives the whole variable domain EPEVTQTPSHQVTQMGQEVILRCVPISNHLYFYWYRQILGQKVEFLVSFYNNEISEKSEIFDDQFSVERPDGSNFTLKIRSTKLEDSAMYFCASRNRTANTEAFFGQGTRLTVV.

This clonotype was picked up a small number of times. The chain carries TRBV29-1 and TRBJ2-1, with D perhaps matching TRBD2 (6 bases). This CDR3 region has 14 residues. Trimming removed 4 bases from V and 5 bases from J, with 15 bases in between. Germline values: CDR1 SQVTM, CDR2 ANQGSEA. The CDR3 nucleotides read TGCAGCGTTGGGTACGGGAGATCCCACAATGAGCAGTTCTTC. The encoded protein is CSVGYGRSHNEQFF.

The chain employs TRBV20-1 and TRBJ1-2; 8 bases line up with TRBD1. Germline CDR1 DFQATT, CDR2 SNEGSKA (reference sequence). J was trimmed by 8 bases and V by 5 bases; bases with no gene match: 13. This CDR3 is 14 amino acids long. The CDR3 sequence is CSALRTGTASGYTF. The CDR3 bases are TGCAGTGCTCTTCGGACAGGGACGGCTTCCGGCTACACCTTC.

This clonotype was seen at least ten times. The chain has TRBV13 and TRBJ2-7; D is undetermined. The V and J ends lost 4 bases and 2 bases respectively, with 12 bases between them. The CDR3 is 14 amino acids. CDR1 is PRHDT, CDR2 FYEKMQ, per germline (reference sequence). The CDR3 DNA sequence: TGTGCCAGCAGCTCCGATAGGACCGCCTACGAGCAGTACTTC. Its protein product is CASSSDRTAYEQYF.

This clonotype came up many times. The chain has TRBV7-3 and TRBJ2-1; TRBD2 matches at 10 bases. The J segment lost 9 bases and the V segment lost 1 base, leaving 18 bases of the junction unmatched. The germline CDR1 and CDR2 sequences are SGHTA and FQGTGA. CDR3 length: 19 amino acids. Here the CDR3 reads CASSLRYPSLTSGAVEQFF. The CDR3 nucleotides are TGTGCCAGCAGCTTAAGGTATCCGAGCTTAACTAGCGGGGCCGTTGAGCAGTTCTTC.

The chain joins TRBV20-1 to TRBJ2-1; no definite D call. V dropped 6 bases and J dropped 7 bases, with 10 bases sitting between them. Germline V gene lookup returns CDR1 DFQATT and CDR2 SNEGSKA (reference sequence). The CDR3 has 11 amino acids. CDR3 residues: CSALLPNEQFF. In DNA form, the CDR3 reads TGCAGTGCCCTACTCCCTAATGAGCAGTTCTTC.

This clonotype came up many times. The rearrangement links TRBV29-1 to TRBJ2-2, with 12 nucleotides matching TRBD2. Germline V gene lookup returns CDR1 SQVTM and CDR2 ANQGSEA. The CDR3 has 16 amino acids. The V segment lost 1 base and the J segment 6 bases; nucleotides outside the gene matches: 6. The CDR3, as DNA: TGCAGCGTTGAAGTGACTAGCGGGAGTAAAGCCGGGGAGCTGTTTTTT. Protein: CSVEVTSGSKAGELFF.

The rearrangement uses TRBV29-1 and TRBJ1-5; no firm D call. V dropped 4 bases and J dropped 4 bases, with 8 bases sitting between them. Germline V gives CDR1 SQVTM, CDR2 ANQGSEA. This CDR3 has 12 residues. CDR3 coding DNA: TGCAGCGTTGTTTCCGGAAATCAGCCCCAGCATTTT. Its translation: CSVVSGNQPQHF.

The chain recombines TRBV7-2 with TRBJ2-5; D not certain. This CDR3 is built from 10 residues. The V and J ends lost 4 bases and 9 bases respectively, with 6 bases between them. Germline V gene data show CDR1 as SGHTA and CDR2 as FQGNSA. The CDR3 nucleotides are TGTGCCAGCAGCTCCCCGCCCCAGTACTTC. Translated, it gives CASSSPPQYF.

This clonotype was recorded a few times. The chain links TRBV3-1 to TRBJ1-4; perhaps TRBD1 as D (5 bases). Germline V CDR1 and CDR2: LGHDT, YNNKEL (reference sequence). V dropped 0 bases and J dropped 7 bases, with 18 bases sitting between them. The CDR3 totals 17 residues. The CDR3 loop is CASSQDTRTTGSEKLFF. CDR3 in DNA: TGTGCCAGCAGCCAAGATACAAGGACAACCGGCAGTGAAAAACTGTTTTTT.

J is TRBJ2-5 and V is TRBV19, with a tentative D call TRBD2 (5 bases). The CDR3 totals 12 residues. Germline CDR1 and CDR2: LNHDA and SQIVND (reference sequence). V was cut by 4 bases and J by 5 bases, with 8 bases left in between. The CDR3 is CASSKRGETQYF. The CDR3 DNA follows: TGTGCCAGTAGTAAAAGAGGGGAGACCCAGTACTTC.

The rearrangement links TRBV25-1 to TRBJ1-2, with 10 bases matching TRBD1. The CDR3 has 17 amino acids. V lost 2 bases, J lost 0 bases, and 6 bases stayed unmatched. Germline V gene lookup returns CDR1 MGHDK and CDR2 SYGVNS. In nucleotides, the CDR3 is TGTGCCAGCAGTGAAGGGACAGGGGAGATTGCTAACTATGGCTACACCTTC. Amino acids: CASSEGTGEIANYGYTF.

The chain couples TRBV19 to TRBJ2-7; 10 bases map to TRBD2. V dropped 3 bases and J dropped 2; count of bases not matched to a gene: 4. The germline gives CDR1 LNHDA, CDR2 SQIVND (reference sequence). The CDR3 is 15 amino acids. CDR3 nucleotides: TGTGCCAGTAGTATCGGACTAGCGGAAACCTACGAGCAGTACTTC. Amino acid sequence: CASSIGLAETYEQYF.

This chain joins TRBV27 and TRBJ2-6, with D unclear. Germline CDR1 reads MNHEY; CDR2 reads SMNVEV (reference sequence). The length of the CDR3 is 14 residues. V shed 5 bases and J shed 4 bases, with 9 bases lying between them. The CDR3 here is CASSPRAGANVLTF. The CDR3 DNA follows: TGTGCCAGCAGTCCCCGGGCCGGGGCCAACGTCCTGACTTTC.

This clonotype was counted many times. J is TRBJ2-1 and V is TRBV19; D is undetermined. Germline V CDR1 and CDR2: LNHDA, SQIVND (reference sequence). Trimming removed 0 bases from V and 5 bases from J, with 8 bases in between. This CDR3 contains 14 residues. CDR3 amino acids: CASSIDPGHNEQFF. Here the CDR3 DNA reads TGTGCCAGTAGTATAGACCCTGGGCACAATGAGCAGTTCTTC.

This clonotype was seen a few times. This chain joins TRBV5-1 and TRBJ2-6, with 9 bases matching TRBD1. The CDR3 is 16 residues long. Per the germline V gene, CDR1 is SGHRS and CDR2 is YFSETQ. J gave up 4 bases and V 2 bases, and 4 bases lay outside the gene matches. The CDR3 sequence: CASSFGTGPGANVLTF. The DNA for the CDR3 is TGCGCCAGCAGCTTTGGGACAGGGCCGGGGGCCAACGTCCTGACTTTC.

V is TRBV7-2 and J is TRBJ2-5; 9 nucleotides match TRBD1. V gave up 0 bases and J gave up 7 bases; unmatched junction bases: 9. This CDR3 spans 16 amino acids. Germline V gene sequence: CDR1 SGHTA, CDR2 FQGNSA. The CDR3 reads CASSLAGQGFGGTQYF. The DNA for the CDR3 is TGTGCCAGCAGCTTAGCGGGACAGGGTTTTGGAGGGACCCAGTACTTC. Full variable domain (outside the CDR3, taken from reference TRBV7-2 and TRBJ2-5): GAGVSQSPSNKVTEKGKDVELRCDPISGHTALYWYRQSLGQGLEFLIYFQGNSAPDKSGLPSDRFSAERTGGSVSTLTIQRTQQEDSAVYLCASSLAGQGFGGTQYFGPGTRLLVL.

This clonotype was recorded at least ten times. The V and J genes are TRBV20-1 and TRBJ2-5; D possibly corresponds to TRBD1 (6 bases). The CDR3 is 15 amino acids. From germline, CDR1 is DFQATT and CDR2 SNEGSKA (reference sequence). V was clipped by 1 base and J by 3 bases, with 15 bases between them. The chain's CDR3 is CSARVLTGVKETQYF. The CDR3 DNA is TGCAGTGCTAGAGTACTGACAGGTGTCAAAGAGACCCAGTACTTC.